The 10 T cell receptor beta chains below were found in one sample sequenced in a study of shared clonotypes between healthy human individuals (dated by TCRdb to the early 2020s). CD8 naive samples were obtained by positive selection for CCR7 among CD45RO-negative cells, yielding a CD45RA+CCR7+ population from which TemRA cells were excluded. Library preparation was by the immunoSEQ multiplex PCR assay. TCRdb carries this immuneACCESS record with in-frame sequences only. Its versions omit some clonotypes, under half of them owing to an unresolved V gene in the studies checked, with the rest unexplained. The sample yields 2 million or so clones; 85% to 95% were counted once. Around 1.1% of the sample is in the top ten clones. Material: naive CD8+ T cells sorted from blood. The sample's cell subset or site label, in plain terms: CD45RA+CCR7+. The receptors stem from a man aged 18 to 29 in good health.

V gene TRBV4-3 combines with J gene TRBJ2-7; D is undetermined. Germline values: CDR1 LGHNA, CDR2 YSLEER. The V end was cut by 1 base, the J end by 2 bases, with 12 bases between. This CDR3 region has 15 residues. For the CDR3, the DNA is TGCGCCAGCAGCCAAGGAGCAAGTCCCACCTACGAGCAGTACTTC. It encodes CASSQGASPTYEQYF.

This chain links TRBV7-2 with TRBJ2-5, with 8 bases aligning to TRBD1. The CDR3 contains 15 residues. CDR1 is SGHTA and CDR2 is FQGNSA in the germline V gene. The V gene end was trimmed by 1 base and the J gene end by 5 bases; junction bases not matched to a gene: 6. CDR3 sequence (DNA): TGTGCCAGCAGCTTAGGAGGACAGGGCGGGGAGACCCAGTACTTC. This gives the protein CASSLGGQGGETQYF.

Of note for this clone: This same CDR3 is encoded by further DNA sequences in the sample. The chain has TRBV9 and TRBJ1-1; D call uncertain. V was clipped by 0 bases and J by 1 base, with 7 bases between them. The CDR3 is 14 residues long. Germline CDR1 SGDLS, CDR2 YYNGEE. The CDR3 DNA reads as TGTGCCAGCAGCGTAGGGGTTGGGAACACTGAAGCTTTCTTT. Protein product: CASSVGVGNTEAFF.

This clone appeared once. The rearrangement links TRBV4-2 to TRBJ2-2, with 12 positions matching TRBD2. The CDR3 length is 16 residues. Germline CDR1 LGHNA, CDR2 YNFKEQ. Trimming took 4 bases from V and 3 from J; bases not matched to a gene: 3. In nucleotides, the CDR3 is TGTGCCAGCAGCCTTGGACTAGCGGGGCACACCGGGGAGCTGTTTTTT. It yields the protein CASSLGLAGHTGELFF.

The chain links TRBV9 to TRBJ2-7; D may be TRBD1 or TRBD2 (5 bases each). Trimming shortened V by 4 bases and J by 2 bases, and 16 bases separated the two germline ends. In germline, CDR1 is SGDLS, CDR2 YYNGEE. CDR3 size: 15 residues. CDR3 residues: CASSKWGDSPYEQYF. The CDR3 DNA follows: TGTGCCAGCAGCAAGTGGGGAGACAGCCCCTACGAGCAGTACTTC.

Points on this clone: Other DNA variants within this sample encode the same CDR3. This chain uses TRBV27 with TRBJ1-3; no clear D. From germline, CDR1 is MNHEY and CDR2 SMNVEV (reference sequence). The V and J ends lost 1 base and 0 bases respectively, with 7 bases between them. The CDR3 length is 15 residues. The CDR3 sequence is CASSLLGSSGNTIYF. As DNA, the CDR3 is TGTGCCAGCAGTTTATTAGGGAGCTCTGGAAACACCATATATTTT.

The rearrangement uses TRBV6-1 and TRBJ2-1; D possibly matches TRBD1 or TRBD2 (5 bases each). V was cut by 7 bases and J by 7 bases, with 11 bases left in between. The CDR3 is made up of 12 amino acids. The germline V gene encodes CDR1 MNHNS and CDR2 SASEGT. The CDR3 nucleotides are TGTGCCAGCAACTTTTGGGGGAATGAGCAGTTCTTC. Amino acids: CASNFWGNEQFF.

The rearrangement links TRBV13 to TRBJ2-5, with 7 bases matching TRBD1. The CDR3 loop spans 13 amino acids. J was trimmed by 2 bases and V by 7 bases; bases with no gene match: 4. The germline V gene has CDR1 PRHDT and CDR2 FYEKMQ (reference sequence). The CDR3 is CASTQGEQETQYF. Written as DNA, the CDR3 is TGTGCCAGCACCCAGGGGGAACAAGAGACCCAGTACTTC.

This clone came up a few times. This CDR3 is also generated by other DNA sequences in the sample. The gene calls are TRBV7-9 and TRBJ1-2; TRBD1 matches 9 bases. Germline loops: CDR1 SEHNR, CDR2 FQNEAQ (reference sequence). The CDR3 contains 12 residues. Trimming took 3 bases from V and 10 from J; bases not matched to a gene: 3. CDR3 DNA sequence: TGTGCCAGCAGCTTGGGGACAGGGCCCTACACCTTC. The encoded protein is CASSLGTGPYTF.

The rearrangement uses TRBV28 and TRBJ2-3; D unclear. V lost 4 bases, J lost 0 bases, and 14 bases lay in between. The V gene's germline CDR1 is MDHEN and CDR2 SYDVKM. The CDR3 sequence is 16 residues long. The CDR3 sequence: CASSYTGHLSTDTQYF. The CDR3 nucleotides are TGTGCCAGCAGTTACACGGGCCACCTAAGCACAGATACGCAGTATTTT.